The 2 T cell receptor beta chains presented below share a single source sample, sequenced in a study of T cell repertoires in cytomegalovirus infection. One entry per CDR3 protein, called by TCRdb with MiXCR from the reads. Of about 740,000 distinct CDR3 sequences in the sample, 35% are singletons; the top ten hold roughly 2.9%. Sequencing input: PBMCs. These receptors were taken from a human donor in good health (CMV status not recorded). Some clones in this sample may be carry-over from other donors' samples.

The chain carries TRBV28 and TRBJ1-5, with unresolved D. In germline, CDR1 is MDHEN, CDR2 SYDVKM. V was cut by 4 bases and J by 0 bases, with 7 bases left in between. The CDR3 length is 14 residues. The CDR3 is CASSWGSSNQPQHF. The CDR3 DNA reads as TGTGCCAGCAGTTGGGGTAGTAGCAATCAGCCCCAGCATTTT.

This clonotype was picked up a small number of times. A junction boundary mismatches the germline segment, possibly from a read error. The J gene is TRBJ2-3, the V gene TRBV7-6, with D perhaps TRBD1 or TRBD2 (5 bases each). CDR1 SGHVS and CDR2 FNYEAQ come from the germline V gene. The CDR3 extends over 16 amino acids. This chain's CDR3 is CASSLEAGGNTDTQYF. The CDR3 nucleotides are TGTGCTAGCAGCTTAGAGGCTGGGGGAAACACAGATACGCAGTATTTT.